Reported below is one T cell receptor beta chain. The antigen remains undetermined. The data were taken from a study of T-cell reconstitution after alpha-beta-depleted transplantation in children. Study-level points and caveats: Two months or so post-transplant, alpha-beta T cells reportedly derived from several hundred expanded graft clones.

Unique molecular identifiers were built into the TCRbeta library. TCRdb re-called the PCR reads with MiXCR, one entry per CDR3 protein. The sample has a few hundred thousand distinct CDR3 sequences; around 15% are singletons. The V and J ends lost 8 bases and 4 bases respectively, with 18 bases between them. The germline CDR1 and CDR2 sequences are SEHNR and FQNEAQ (reference sequence). The CDR3 covers 14 residues. Source: PBMCs, mostly from graft donor cells, taken 360 days after TCRalphabeta/CD19-depleted stem cell transplant. V is TRBV7-9 and J is TRBJ2-7; the D is unclear. The TCR comes from a boy under two years old who had a stem cell transplant for Wiskott-Aldrich syndrome, so the T cells may come from the graft donor. CDR3 sequence (DNA): TGTGCCAGCCGACGCGCCGGGTCGCCGTACGAGCAGTACTTC. This encodes CASRRAGSPYEQYF. Full variable domain (remainder filled in from reference TRBV7-9 and TRBJ2-7): DTGVSQNPRHKITKRGQNVTFRCDPISEHNRLYWYRQTLGQGPEFLTYFQNEAQLEKSRLLSDRFSAERPKGSFSTLEIQRTEQGDSAMYLCASRRAGSPYEQYFGPGTRLTVT.